This TCR beta chain originates from a study of human T cells and chemical hapten exposure. Broader study findings: No alteration of TCRs above 1 in 1000 frequency was seen with DPC sensitization.

CDR1 and CDR2 from the germline V gene are SQVTM and ANQGSEA. The J segment lost 5 bases and the V segment lost 3 bases, leaving 8 bases of the junction unmatched. The CDR3 covers 17 residues. The library put unique molecular identifiers onto individual cDNA molecules. TCRdb re-analysed the RACE reads in MiXCR, keeping a single row per CDR3 protein. The data hold roughly 71,000 distinct CDR3 sequences, with under 7.5% observed a single time. Time point described: healthy volunteer bleed at 6 weeks. It was from unfractionated whole blood that total RNA was extracted. This clonotype was counted ten times or more. The antigen is not known.

J is TRBJ2-2 and V is TRBV29-1, with 14 bases aligning to TRBD2. The sequence was obtained from a female donor in good health. Some clones in this sample may be carry-over from other donors' samples. Input material: whole blood. The CDR3 DNA sequence: TGCAGCGTTGAGAGAGGGACTAGCGGGAGCGGGACCGGGGAGCTGTTTTTT. It codes for CSVERGTSGSGTGELFF.